The rows below give T cell receptor beta chains drawn from one sample of a study of blood T cell repertoires in COVID-19. The table came from immunoSEQ multiplex PCR; TCRdb's copy has only in-frame clones and leaves some out. Counted here are about 87,000 clones, about 83% occurring once; the ten biggest clones make up approximately 2.3%. The sequencing input was peripheral blood. The receptors originated from a woman aged 70-85 years with acute or convalescent COVID-19. The CDR3 runs from the conserved cysteine through the conserved F or W. Each record gives: V gene, J gene, CDR3 length, D gene, CDR3 protein. A D gene is named only where the DNA matches it firmly.

v_gene: TRBV6-4; j_gene: TRBJ2-1; len: 15; d_gene: .; CDR3aa: CASSDTDSSYNEQFF
v_gene: TRBV11-3; j_gene: TRBJ2-5; len: 19; d_gene: TRBD2; CDR3aa: CASSLDLAGGREYQETQYF
v_gene: TRBV10-3; j_gene: TRBJ1-2; len: 14; d_gene: .; CDR3aa: CAISDKLDRWGYTF
v_gene: TRBV5-6; j_gene: TRBJ1-1; len: 14; d_gene: TRBD1; CDR3aa: CASSFDRGNTEAFF
v_gene: TRBV4-2; j_gene: TRBJ1-2; len: 17; d_gene: TRBD1; CDR3aa: CASTRGTGTPGAYGYTF
v_gene: TRBV27; j_gene: TRBJ2-3; len: 17; d_gene: .; CDR3aa: CASSTFSGIRTTDTQYF
v_gene: TRBV7-8; j_gene: TRBJ2-7; len: 14; d_gene: .; CDR3aa: CASSLQAVTYEQYF
v_gene: TRBV14; j_gene: TRBJ2-1; len: 17; d_gene: .; CDR3aa: CASSQRGLGGPHNEQFF
v_gene: TRBV6-6; j_gene: TRBJ2-7; len: 14; d_gene: TRBD2; CDR3aa: CASSYYAGGREQYF
v_gene: TRBV5-1; j_gene: TRBJ1-6; len: 14; d_gene: .; CDR3aa: CASSLGGGDSPLHF
v_gene: TRBV21-1; j_gene: TRBJ1-4; len: 16; d_gene: .; CDR3aa: CASPGQVNPGDEKLFF
v_gene: TRBV25-1; j_gene: TRBJ2-7; len: 17; d_gene: TRBD1; CDR3aa: CASSGKGPTGVWYEQYF
v_gene: TRBV2; j_gene: TRBJ1-1; len: 11; d_gene: .; CDR3aa: CASSEALEAFF
v_gene: TRBV5-8; j_gene: TRBJ2-7; len: 15; d_gene: TRBD1; CDR3aa: CASSSRGTGIYEQYF
v_gene: TRBV6-5; j_gene: TRBJ1-5; len: 15; d_gene: .; CDR3aa: CASSPRGGSNQPQHF
v_gene: TRBV24-1; j_gene: TRBJ2-2; len: 12; d_gene: .; CDR3aa: CATSLNTGELFF
v_gene: TRBV10-3; j_gene: TRBJ2-1; len: 14; d_gene: TRBD2; CDR3aa: CAIARRGEYNEQFF
v_gene: TRBV24-1; j_gene: TRBJ1-5; len: 14; d_gene: .; CDR3aa: CATSDRRADQPQHF
v_gene: TRBV4-1; j_gene: TRBJ1-2; len: 16; d_gene: .; CDR3aa: CASSPQGGPANYGYTF
v_gene: TRBV19; j_gene: TRBJ2-1; len: 14; d_gene: .; CDR3aa: CASSRQVSYNEQFF
v_gene: TRBV5-1; j_gene: TRBJ2-2; len: 17; d_gene: TRBD2; CDR3aa: CASSLDVAGASTGELFF
v_gene: TRBV19; j_gene: TRBJ1-1; len: 11; d_gene: .; CDR3aa: CASSMATEAFF
v_gene: TRBV24-1; j_gene: TRBJ2-1; len: 12; d_gene: TRBD2; CDR3aa: CATPAGYNEQFF
v_gene: TRBV18; j_gene: TRBJ1-2; len: 14; d_gene: .; CDR3aa: CASSPGWADYGYTF
v_gene: TRBV11-3; j_gene: TRBJ1-3; len: 15; d_gene: .; CDR3aa: CASSLGDNSGNTIYF
v_gene: TRBV2; j_gene: TRBJ2-1; len: 15; d_gene: .; CDR3aa: CASSERARSYNEQFF
v_gene: TRBV28; j_gene: TRBJ2-2; len: 14; d_gene: .; CDR3aa: CASSLAQNTGELFF
v_gene: TRBV7-9; j_gene: TRBJ1-5; len: 15; d_gene: TRBD1; CDR3aa: CASSPKGQGFQPQHF